The sequence of this TCR beta chain was determined in a study of cytotoxic CD8 clonotypes in ibrutinib-treated CLL. The wider study: Once treatment had gone on for a median of around eleven months, range 6 to 36, response samples were drawn. Overall study results and limits: At ibrutinib response, clonality increased, and at progression it declined back toward baseline. Starting clonality was above that of age-matched healthy donors and tracked circulating CD8+ T-cell counts.

Target depth was 1 in 200,000 to 1 in 1 million T cells, about 10x per clonotype. The table came from immunoSEQ multiplex PCR; TCRdb's copy has only in-frame clones and leaves some out. The sample includes over 100,000 clones, 80% to 90% of them seen just once. A remark on this clone: As yet, its antigen is unknown.

This TCR was sampled from a human donor with chronic lymphocytic leukemia. Sequenced material: PBMCs, taken after 24 months of ibrutinib treatment.

Here the CDR3 reads CASTVSLNQPQHF. In DNA form, the CDR3 reads TGTGCCAGCACGGTGTCTCTAAATCAGCCCCAGCATTTT. This rearrangement joins TRBV6-6 to TRBJ1-5, with unresolved D. CDR1 and CDR2 from the germline V gene are MNHNY and SVGAGI (reference sequence). V gave up 7 bases and J gave up 4 bases, with 11 bases separating them. The CDR3 is 13 amino acids.